The T cell receptor beta chain described here comes from a study of molecular identifiers for immune sequencing clone quantification. This CDR3 is 13 amino acids long. Germline values: CDR1 MNHNY, CDR2 SVGAGI (reference sequence). V lost 8 bases and J lost 0, with 8 bases in between. TCRdb called the PCR reads again in MiXCR, with one record for every CDR3 protein. The table records just under 650,000 distinct CDR3 sequences, nearly 20% of them present only once. This clonotype has ten or more counts. This receptor was taken from a human donor in good health. Some libraries in this study had Jurkat cell RNA spiked in. The sample consisted of naive CD8+ T cells from blood, with Jurkat cell RNA spiked in. The sample's subset: FACS-sorted CD8+CD4-CCR7+CD45RA+ naive T cells. The chain carries TRBV6-6 and TRBJ2-1, with D tentatively TRBD1 (5 bases). The DNA for the CDR3 is TGTGCCAGCGGGGCGGACTCCTACAATGAGCAGTTCTTC. This codes for CASGADSYNEQFF.